The entry that follows covers one TCR beta chain sequence. Its antigen is still unknown. Healthy Caucasians from Russia aged about 6 to 90 served as donors. Peripheral blood was drawn, ten milliliters per donor. Each sample gave at least 6.5 million isolated PBMCs. A sample-barcoded 5' primer and a J-beta primer mix were used in a second PCR of about 7 to 12 cycles. TCRdb fed the 5' RACE reads into MiXCR, producing one record per CDR3 protein. The sample has about 2 million distinct CDR3 sequences; about 50% are singletons. The data derive from a study of blood T cells in healthy people across ages. Study results and caveats: In long-lived donors, naive CD4+ cell counts and diversity exceeded those of aged donors.

The clonotype was recovered from a woman between 40 and 55 years old in good health. The sequencing sample was made of blood.

The CDR3 spells CASSFIHYTQYF. The DNA for the CDR3 is TGTGCCAGCAGCTTTATTCATTATACGCAGTATTTT. V usage is TRBV7-2 and J usage is TRBJ2-3, with D unresolved. The CDR3 is 12 residues long. CDR1 is SGHTA, CDR2 FQGNSA, per germline. Trimming removed 3 bases from V and 7 bases from J, with 8 bases in between.